The 9 T cell receptor beta chains reported below all come from one sample, sequenced in a study of T cell responses to AZD1222 COVID-19 vaccine. Data came from immunoSEQ multiplex PCR; TCRdb stores just in-frame clones and leaves some out. The sample includes 90,000 to 150,000 clones, about 90% of them seen just once. Sequences were derived from peripheral blood, sampled on day 0 of AZD1222 vaccination. These receptors came from an adult in good health.

The chain combines TRBV7-9 with TRBJ1-6; D remains ambiguous. From germline, CDR1 is SEHNR and CDR2 FQNEAQ (reference sequence). CDR3 length: 12 amino acids. The ends were cut back, 3 bases at V and 7 bases at J, with 4 bases in the middle. The CDR3 is CASSFWNSPLHF. For the CDR3, the DNA is TGTGCCAGCAGCTTTTGGAATTCACCCCTCCACTTT.

The chain has TRBV28 and TRBJ2-1; D is possibly TRBD1 or TRBD2 (6 bases each). The CDR3 is made up of 15 amino acids. V shed 3 bases and J shed 3 bases, with 12 bases lying between them. Germline V gene sequence: CDR1 MDHEN, CDR2 SYDVKM. The CDR3 region has the DNA TGTGCCAGCAGTTTGGGGGGCAGAAGCTACAATGAGCAGTTCTTC. This encodes CASSLGGRSYNEQFF.

V usage is TRBV7-9 and J usage is TRBJ2-7; D is undetermined. Trimming left V 5 bases short and J 7 bases short, with 15 bases between. There are 13 residues in the CDR3. Germline V gene sequence: CDR1 SEHNR, CDR2 FQNEAQ (reference sequence). The CDR3 DNA sequence: TGTGCCAGCAGCGACCTGGTCCGGGTGGAGCAGTACTTC. It codes for CASSDLVRVEQYF.

This sequence joins TRBV7-2 and TRBJ2-7; maybe TRBD1 (5 bases). The germline V and J ends were trimmed by 8 bases and 2 bases, with 16 bases remaining between them. In germline, CDR1 is SGHTA, CDR2 FQGNSA. CDR3 length equals 14 residues. CDR3 sequence reads: CASAPDQGTYEQYF. CDR3 bases: TGTGCCAGCGCCCCCGACCAGGGAACCTACGAGCAGTACTTC.

This sequence joins TRBV19 and TRBJ1-1, with D possibly being TRBD1 (5 bases). Germline V gives CDR1 LNHDA, CDR2 SQIVND (reference sequence). The germline V and J ends were trimmed by 3 bases and 2 bases, with 19 bases remaining between them. This CDR3 is 17 amino acids long. The CDR3 is CASSIEGRTQINTEAFF. CDR3 DNA: TGTGCCAGTAGTATCGAGGGGAGGACGCAAATCAACACTGAAGCTTTCTTT. The variable domain in full, with the rest retrieved from reference TRBV19 and TRBJ1-1, is DGGITQSPKYLFRKEGQNVTLSCEQNLNHDAMYWYRQDPGQGLRLIYYSQIVNDFQKGDIAEGYSVSREKKESFPLTVTSAQKNPTAFYLCASSIEGRTQINTEAFFGQGTRLTVV.

The rearrangement uses TRBV11-2 and TRBJ1-3, with 8 bases fitting TRBD1. V lost 6 bases, J lost 2 bases, and 9 bases stayed unmatched. Germline CDR1 is SGHAT and CDR2 is FQNNGV. The CDR3 is made up of 16 amino acids. CDR3 in amino acids: CASRQLRGRTGNTIYF. Here the CDR3 DNA reads TGTGCCAGCAGACAACTCAGGGGGCGTACTGGAAACACCATATATTTT.

The count of this clone is one. V usage is TRBV4-2 and J usage is TRBJ2-7, with no clear D. There are 13 residues in the CDR3. Germline V lookup: CDR1 LGHNA, CDR2 YNFKEQ. Between the trimmed V and J ends, which lost 0 bases and 3 bases, there was a span of 6 bases. The DNA for the CDR3 is TGTGCCAGCAGCCAAGACTCCCACTACGAGCAGTACTTC. Translating it yields CASSQDSHYEQYF.

The rearrangement joins TRBV3-1 (or the pseudogene TRBV3-2) to TRBJ2-3; D tentatively fits TRBD1 or TRBD2 (5 bases each). The germline gives CDR1 LGHDT, CDR2 YNNKEL (reference sequence). V was cut by 4 bases and J by 4 bases, with 15 bases left in between. The CDR3 contains 15 residues. CDR3 sequence reads: CASSPSGQGADTQYF. CDR3 coding DNA: TGTGCCAGCAGCCCATCGGGGCAGGGCGCAGATACGCAGTATTTT.

This clone appeared a few times. This chain joins TRBV6-5 and TRBJ2-7, with 8 positions matching TRBD1. The CDR3 totals 15 residues. Looked up from germline, CDR1 is MNHEY and CDR2 is SVGAGI. Trimming at V came to 0 bases and at J to 3 bases, leaving 4 bases not matched to a gene. The CDR3, as DNA: TGTGCCAGCAGTTACTCACAGGGGGGTTTCTACGAGCAGTACTTC. Protein sequence: CASSYSQGGFYEQYF.